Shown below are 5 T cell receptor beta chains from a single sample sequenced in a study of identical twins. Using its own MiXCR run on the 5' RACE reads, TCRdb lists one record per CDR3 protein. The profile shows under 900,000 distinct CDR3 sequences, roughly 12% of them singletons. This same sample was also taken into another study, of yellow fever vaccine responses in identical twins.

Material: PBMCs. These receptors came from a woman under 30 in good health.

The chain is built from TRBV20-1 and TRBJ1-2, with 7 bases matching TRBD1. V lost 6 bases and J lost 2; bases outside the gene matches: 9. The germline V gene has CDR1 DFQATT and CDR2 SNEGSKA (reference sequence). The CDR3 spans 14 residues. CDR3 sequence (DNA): TGCAGTGCCGAAAGATCGGGACAGAACTATGGCTACACCTTC. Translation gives CSAERSGQNYGYTF.

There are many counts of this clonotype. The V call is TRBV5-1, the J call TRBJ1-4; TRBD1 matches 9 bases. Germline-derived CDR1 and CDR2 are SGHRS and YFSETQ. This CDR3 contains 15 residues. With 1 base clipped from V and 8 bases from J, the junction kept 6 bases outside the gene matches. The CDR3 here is CASSLTGTGLEKLFF. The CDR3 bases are TGCGCCAGCAGCTTGACCGGGACAGGGTTAGAAAAACTGTTTTTT.

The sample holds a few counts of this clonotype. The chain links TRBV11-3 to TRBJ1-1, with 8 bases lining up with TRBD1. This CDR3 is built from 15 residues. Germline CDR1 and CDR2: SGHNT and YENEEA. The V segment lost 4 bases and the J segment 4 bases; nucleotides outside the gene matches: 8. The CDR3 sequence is CASSSGQGSGTEAFF. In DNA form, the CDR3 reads TGTGCCAGCAGCTCCGGACAGGGTTCGGGCACTGAAGCTTTCTTT.

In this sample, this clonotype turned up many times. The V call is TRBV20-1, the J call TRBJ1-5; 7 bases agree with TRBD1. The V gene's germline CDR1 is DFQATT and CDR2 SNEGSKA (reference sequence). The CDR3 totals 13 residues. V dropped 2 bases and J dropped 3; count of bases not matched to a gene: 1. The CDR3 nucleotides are TGCAGTGCTAGAAAGGGGGCCAATCAGCCCCAGCATTTT. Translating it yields CSARKGANQPQHF.

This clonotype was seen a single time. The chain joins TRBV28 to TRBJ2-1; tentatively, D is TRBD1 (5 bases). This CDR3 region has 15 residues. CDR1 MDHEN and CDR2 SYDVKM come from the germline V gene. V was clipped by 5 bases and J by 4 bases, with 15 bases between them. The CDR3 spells CASSPQGNGYNEQFF. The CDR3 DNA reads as TGTGCCAGCAGTCCCCAGGGAAATGGATACAATGAGCAGTTCTTC.